This T cell receptor (beta chain) stems from a study of identical twins. Healthy Caucasians provided all donations. Template switching created a universal primer site, and the cDNA included unique molecular identifiers. TCRdb reprocessed the 5' RACE reads via MiXCR and lists one record per CDR3 protein. The sample contains roughly 250,000 distinct CDR3 sequences, about 14% of which appear only once. Germline CDR1 reads LGHNA; CDR2 reads YNFKEQ. CDR3 length: 14 residues. V was shortened by 5 bases and J by 7 bases, with 17 bases between the two germline ends. Sequencing input: memory (CD45RO+) T cells sorted from blood. This receptor was taken from a woman under 30 in good health. V usage is TRBV4-2 and J usage is TRBJ1-2; the D is unclear. The CDR3 protein is CASSSFLGAGGYTF. CDR3 DNA: TGTGCCAGCAGCTCCTTCCTGGGTGCGGGTGGCTACACCTTC.